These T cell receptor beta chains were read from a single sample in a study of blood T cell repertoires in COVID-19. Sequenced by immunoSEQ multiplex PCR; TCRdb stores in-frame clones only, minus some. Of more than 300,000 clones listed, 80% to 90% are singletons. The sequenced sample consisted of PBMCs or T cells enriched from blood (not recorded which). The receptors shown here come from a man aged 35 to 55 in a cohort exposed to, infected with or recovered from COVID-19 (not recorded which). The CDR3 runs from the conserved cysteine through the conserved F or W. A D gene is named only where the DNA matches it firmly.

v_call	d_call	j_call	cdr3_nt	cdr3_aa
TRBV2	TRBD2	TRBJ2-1	TGTGCCAGCAGTGGGGGACTAGCGGGAGGAAGCAATGAGCAGTTCTTC	CASSGGLAGGSNEQFF
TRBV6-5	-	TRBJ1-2	TGTGCCAGCAGTTACTCGGAGGGGATTTATGGCTACACCTTC	CASSYSEGIYGYTF
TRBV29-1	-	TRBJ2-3	TGCAGCGTTGAAGGGGGCGCCACAGATACGCAGTATTTT	CSVEGGATDTQYF
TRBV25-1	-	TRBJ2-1	TGTGCCAGCAGTGAACGCGGCCGTAGCTCCTACAATGAGCAGTTCTTC	CASSERGRSSYNEQFF
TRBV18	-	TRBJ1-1	TGTGCCAGCTCACCACCGTGGGGGGCTGAAGCTTTCTTT	CASSPPWGAEAFF
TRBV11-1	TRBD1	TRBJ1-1	TGTGCCAGCAGCTCATACAGGGGGCCGGTTGCTTTCTTT	CASSSYRGPVAFF
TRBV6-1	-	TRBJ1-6	TGTGCCAGCAGTGAAGCTAGGGGGAATTCACCCCTCCACTTT	CASSEARGNSPLHF
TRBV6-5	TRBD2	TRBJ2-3	TGTGCCAGCAGTTATGGTAGCGGGAGTCGCACAGATACGCAGTATTTT	CASSYGSGSRTDTQYF
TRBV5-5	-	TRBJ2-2	TGTGCCAGCAACGCGGGAAACACCGGGGAGCTGTTTTTT	CASNAGNTGELFF
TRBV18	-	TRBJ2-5	TGTGCCAGCTCACCAGATTGGGCAGGGGAGGAGACCCAGTACTTC	CASSPDWAGEETQYF
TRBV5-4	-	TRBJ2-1	TGTGCCAGCAGCTTGGTGAGGGAGGACAATGAGCAGTTCTTC	CASSLVREDNEQFF
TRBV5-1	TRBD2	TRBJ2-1	TGCGCCAGCAGCTTGGTAGCTAGCGGCGAGAATGAGCAGTTCTTC	CASSLVASGENEQFF